This is a list of T cell receptor beta chains from one sample in a study of patients and donors after allogeneic stem cell transplantation. TCRdb independently ran MiXCR on the RT-PCR reads; one entry per CDR3 protein. The table has a few hundred thousand distinct CDR3 sequences, around two fifths seen once. Sample: blood, either unsorted or a sorted T cell fraction (not recorded which). The source of these receptors is a human donor who was either an allogeneic HSCT recipient or a stem cell or donor lymphocyte infusion donor (not recorded which). It is not recorded whose cells these are; they may come from a transplant donor. CDR3s include the opening cysteine and the closing phenylalanine or tryptophan. Fields, in order: V gene, clone size, CDR3 length, D gene, J gene, CDR3 protein, CDR3 DNA. D genes are given only for firm matches. Size is omitted from some rows. Given values are once, few, many or a class for expanded clones.

v_call: TRBV4-1; clone_size: NA; cdr3_length: 15; d_call: NA; j_call: TRBJ2-5; cdr3_aa: CASSHLRAAQETQYF; cdr3_nt: TGCGCCAGCAGCCACCTCAGGGCAGCTCAAGAGACCCAGTACTTC
v_call: TRBV9; clone_size: NA; cdr3_length: 15; d_call: TRBD2; j_call: TRBJ2-1; cdr3_aa: CASSVSGGPYNEQFF; cdr3_nt: TGTGCCAGCAGCGTTAGCGGGGGGCCCTACAATGAGCAGTTCTTC
v_call: TRBV5-1; clone_size: few; cdr3_length: 15; d_call: TRBD1; j_call: TRBJ2-5; cdr3_aa: CASSLSGGVVETQYF; cdr3_nt: TGCGCCAGCAGCTTGTCAGGGGGAGTCGTGGAGACCCAGTACTTC
v_call: TRBV5-1; clone_size: few; cdr3_length: 13; d_call: NA; j_call: TRBJ2-5; cdr3_aa: CASSLMGEETQYF; cdr3_nt: TGCGCCAGCAGCTTGATGGGGGAAGAGACCCAGTACTTC
v_call: TRBV5-6; clone_size: NA; cdr3_length: 12; d_call: NA; j_call: TRBJ2-3; cdr3_aa: CASSLIPDTQYF; cdr3_nt: TGTGCCAGCAGCTTGATCCCCGATACGCAGTATTTT
v_call: TRBV20-1; clone_size: NA; cdr3_length: 15; d_call: TRBD1; j_call: TRBJ2-7; cdr3_aa: CSARSPGTGSYEQYF; cdr3_nt: TGCAGTGCTAGATCCCCCGGGACAGGATCCTACGAGCAGTACTTC
v_call: TRBV5-5; clone_size: NA; cdr3_length: 12; d_call: NA; j_call: TRBJ1-2; cdr3_aa: CASSLVGTGYTF; cdr3_nt: TGTGCCAGCAGCTTGGTGGGGACCGGCTACACCTTC
v_call: TRBV5-4; clone_size: NA; cdr3_length: 15; d_call: NA; j_call: TRBJ1-2; cdr3_aa: CASSRIGEANYGYTF; cdr3_nt: TGTGCCAGCAGCCGGATTGGGGAAGCTAACTATGGCTACACCTTC
v_call: TRBV4-1; clone_size: NA; cdr3_length: 16; d_call: NA; j_call: TRBJ1-2; cdr3_aa: CASSQEMGDWGYGYTF; cdr3_nt: TGCGCCAGCAGCCAAGAAATGGGAGATTGGGGATATGGCTACACCTTC
v_call: TRBV9; clone_size: NA; cdr3_length: 13; d_call: NA; j_call: TRBJ2-2; cdr3_aa: CASSVQGVSELFF; cdr3_nt: TGTGCCAGCAGCGTTCAGGGTGTTTCGGAGCTGTTTTTT
v_call: TRBV28; clone_size: few; cdr3_length: 15; d_call: NA; j_call: TRBJ1-2; cdr3_aa: CASSLGGAITYGYTF; cdr3_nt: TGTGCCAGCAGTTTAGGGGGCGCGATCACCTATGGCTACACCTTC
v_call: TRBV4-3; clone_size: NA; cdr3_length: 19; d_call: NA; j_call: TRBJ1-6; cdr3_aa: CASSQEPPWREQYNSPLHF; cdr3_nt: TGCGCCAGCAGCCAAGAGCCTCCCTGGAGGGAGCAGTATAATTCACCCCTCCACTTT
v_call: TRBV5-6; clone_size: few; cdr3_length: 15; d_call: TRBD1; j_call: TRBJ1-2; cdr3_aa: CASSLVQGRNYGYTF; cdr3_nt: TGTGCCAGCAGCCTCGTACAGGGGAGGAACTATGGCTACACCTTC
v_call: TRBV13; clone_size: few; cdr3_length: 13; d_call: TRBD1; j_call: TRBJ2-7; cdr3_aa: CASSFDRASEQYF; cdr3_nt: TGTGCCAGCAGCTTTGACAGGGCCTCCGAGCAGTACTTC
v_call: TRBV7-2; clone_size: NA; cdr3_length: 16; d_call: TRBD2; j_call: TRBJ2-5; cdr3_aa: CASSLVDSGGLETQYF; cdr3_nt: TGTGCCAGCAGCTTAGTAGATAGCGGGGGATTGGAGACCCAGTACTTC
v_call: TRBV11-2; clone_size: NA; cdr3_length: 15; d_call: NA; j_call: TRBJ2-3; cdr3_aa: CASSFSGLGTDTQYF; cdr3_nt: TGTGCCAGCAGCTTTAGCGGCCTTGGAACAGATACGCAGTATTTT
v_call: TRBV2; clone_size: NA; cdr3_length: 14; d_call: TRBD1; j_call: TRBJ1-6; cdr3_aa: CASKSTGDNSPLHF; cdr3_nt: TGTGCCAGCAAGTCGACAGGGGATAATTCACCCCTCCACTTT
v_call: TRBV12-3/TRBV12-4; clone_size: NA; cdr3_length: 16; d_call: NA; j_call: TRBJ1-2; cdr3_aa: CASSLEGRQPLGGYTF; cdr3_nt: TGTGCCAGCAGTTTAGAAGGCAGACAACCTTTGGGGGGCTACACCTTC
v_call: TRBV20-1; clone_size: few; cdr3_length: 16; d_call: TRBD2; j_call: TRBJ2-1; cdr3_aa: CSAPKASGGALYEQFF; cdr3_nt: TGCAGTGCCCCCAAGGCTAGCGGGGGGGCTCTCTATGAGCAGTTCTTC
v_call: TRBV20-1; clone_size: NA; cdr3_length: 15; d_call: TRBD1; j_call: TRBJ2-1; cdr3_aa: CSARGDRESYNEQFF; cdr3_nt: TGCAGTGCTAGGGGCGACAGGGAGTCCTACAATGAGCAGTTCTTC
v_call: TRBV19; clone_size: NA; cdr3_length: 15; d_call: NA; j_call: TRBJ1-5; cdr3_aa: CASSIGYVLNQPQHF; cdr3_nt: TGTGCCAGTAGTATAGGATACGTCCTCAATCAGCCCCAGCATTTT
v_call: TRBV28; clone_size: NA; cdr3_length: 15; d_call: TRBD1; j_call: TRBJ2-7; cdr3_aa: CASFTPGQGLYEQYF; cdr3_nt: TGTGCCAGTTTCACCCCGGGACAGGGGCTCTACGAGCAGTACTTC
v_call: TRBV10-2; clone_size: NA; cdr3_length: 14; d_call: NA; j_call: TRBJ1-5; cdr3_aa: CASRDSYSNQPQHF; cdr3_nt: TGCGCCAGCAGGGACAGTTATAGCAATCAGCCCCAGCATTTT
v_call: TRBV5-1; clone_size: few; cdr3_length: 13; d_call: NA; j_call: TRBJ1-1; cdr3_aa: CASSLVRARRAFF; cdr3_nt: TGCGCCAGCAGCTTGGTCAGGGCACGGAGAGCTTTCTTT
v_call: TRBV7-7; clone_size: few; cdr3_length: 16; d_call: NA; j_call: TRBJ2-6; cdr3_aa: CASSLTDSPGANVLTF; cdr3_nt: TGTGCCAGCAGCTTAACCGACAGCCCTGGGGCCAACGTCCTGACTTTC
v_call: TRBV29-1; clone_size: NA; cdr3_length: 15; d_call: NA; j_call: TRBJ2-1; cdr3_aa: CSVEDQGLDGNEQFF; cdr3_nt: TGCAGCGTTGAAGATCAAGGGCTTGATGGCAATGAGCAGTTCTTC
v_call: TRBV2; clone_size: NA; cdr3_length: 15; d_call: TRBD2; j_call: TRBJ2-3; cdr3_aa: CASSEAGGLTDTQYF; cdr3_nt: TGTGCCAGCAGTGAGGCGGGGGGGCTCACAGATACGCAGTATTTT
v_call: TRBV28; clone_size: NA; cdr3_length: 15; d_call: TRBD1; j_call: TRBJ1-1; cdr3_aa: CASSTGTGMNTEAFF; cdr3_nt: TGTGCCAGCAGTACAGGGACAGGGATGAACACTGAAGCTTTCTTT
v_call: TRBV10-2; clone_size: few; cdr3_length: 14; d_call: NA; j_call: TRBJ1-2; cdr3_aa: CASSGTSYNYGYTF; cdr3_nt: TGCGCCAGCAGTGGGACGTCCTACAACTATGGCTACACCTTC
v_call: TRBV12-3/TRBV12-4; clone_size: NA; cdr3_length: 14; d_call: TRBD1; j_call: TRBJ2-7; cdr3_aa: CASSAGQAAYEQYF; cdr3_nt: TGTGCCAGCAGTGCGGGACAGGCTGCCTACGAGCAGTACTTC
v_call: TRBV13; clone_size: NA; cdr3_length: 18; d_call: TRBD1; j_call: TRBJ2-5; cdr3_aa: CASSLTAQGQGARETQYF; cdr3_nt: TGTGCCAGCAGCTTAACGGCGCAGGGACAGGGGGCGCGGGAGACCCAGTACTTC
v_call: TRBV29-1; clone_size: many; cdr3_length: 12; d_call: NA; j_call: TRBJ1-4; cdr3_aa: CSVEDHEGKLFF; cdr3_nt: TGCAGCGTTGAAGATCACGAGGGGAAACTGTTTTTT
v_call: TRBV5-1; clone_size: NA; cdr3_length: 18; d_call: TRBD1; j_call: TRBJ2-7; cdr3_aa: CASSLGIIFGTGIHEQYF; cdr3_nt: TGCGCCAGCAGCCTGGGAATAATCTTCGGGACAGGGATCCACGAGCAGTACTTC
v_call: TRBV27; clone_size: NA; cdr3_length: 14; d_call: NA; j_call: TRBJ1-1; cdr3_aa: CASSLSGINTEAFF; cdr3_nt: TGTGCCAGCAGTTTATCAGGGATCAACACTGAAGCTTTCTTT
v_call: TRBV18; clone_size: once; cdr3_length: 15; d_call: TRBD1; j_call: TRBJ1-5; cdr3_aa: CASSRTGWVDQPQHF; cdr3_nt: TGTGCCAGCTCACGGACAGGGTGGGTAGATCAGCCCCAGCATTTT
v_call: TRBV5-1; clone_size: few; cdr3_length: 14; d_call: NA; j_call: TRBJ1-5; cdr3_aa: CASSLDPGRQPQHF; cdr3_nt: TGCGCCAGCAGCTTGGATCCGGGACGCCAGCCCCAGCATTTT
v_call: TRBV20-1; clone_size: few; cdr3_length: 12; d_call: NA; j_call: TRBJ1-1; cdr3_aa: CSASQGNTEAFF; cdr3_nt: TGCAGTGCTAGTCAGGGGAACACTGAAGCTTTCTTT
v_call: TRBV3-1; clone_size: NA; cdr3_length: 15; d_call: NA; j_call: TRBJ1-1; cdr3_aa: CASSRRAGRPTEAFF; cdr3_nt: TGTGCCAGCAGCCGACGGGCGGGGCGTCCCACTGAAGCTTTCTTT
v_call: TRBV19; clone_size: NA; cdr3_length: 11; d_call: NA; j_call: TRBJ2-1; cdr3_aa: CASSMSNEQFF; cdr3_nt: TGTGCCAGTAGTATGTCGAATGAGCAGTTCTTC
v_call: TRBV20-1; clone_size: NA; cdr3_length: 10; d_call: NA; j_call: TRBJ1-1; cdr3_aa: CSARDLTAFF; cdr3_nt: TGCAGTGCTAGAGATCTTACGGCTTTCTTT
v_call: TRBV12-3/TRBV12-4; clone_size: NA; cdr3_length: 13; d_call: TRBD1; j_call: TRBJ1-5; cdr3_aa: CAITTGQGQPQHF; cdr3_nt: TGTGCCATCACTACGGGACAGGGACAGCCCCAGCATTTT
v_call: TRBV28; clone_size: NA; cdr3_length: 13; d_call: NA; j_call: TRBJ2-7; cdr3_aa: CASTTGQTGEQYF; cdr3_nt: TGTGCCAGCACCACGGGCCAAACGGGCGAGCAGTACTTC
v_call: TRBV5-1; clone_size: NA; cdr3_length: 15; d_call: NA; j_call: TRBJ2-7; cdr3_aa: CASSSRQGGSWEQYF; cdr3_nt: TGCGCCAGCAGCTCACGACAGGGAGGTTCTTGGGAGCAGTACTTC
v_call: TRBV4-3; clone_size: NA; cdr3_length: 13; d_call: NA; j_call: TRBJ1-1; cdr3_aa: CASSHDRNTEAFF; cdr3_nt: TGCGCCAGCAGCCACGACAGAAACACTGAAGCTTTCTTT
v_call: TRBV20-1; clone_size: NA; cdr3_length: 13; d_call: NA; j_call: TRBJ2-7; cdr3_aa: CSAQDYLSYEQYF; cdr3_nt: TGCAGTGCTCAGGACTACCTCTCCTACGAGCAGTACTTC
v_call: TRBV30; clone_size: few; cdr3_length: 13; d_call: TRBD1; j_call: TRBJ2-7; cdr3_aa: CAWRGTGAYEQYF; cdr3_nt: TGTGCCTGGAGGGGGACAGGGGCCTACGAGCAGTACTTC
v_call: TRBV20-1; clone_size: few; cdr3_length: 14; d_call: NA; j_call: TRBJ1-1; cdr3_aa: CSARRGGVNTEAFF; cdr3_nt: TGCAGTGCTAGAAGGGGGGGGGTGAACACTGAAGCTTTCTTT